The 8 T cell receptor beta chains in this list originate from one sample, sequenced in a study of PD-L1 blockade in urothelial cancer. Time point of the sample: pretreatment peripheral blood. Assay: immunoSEQ multiplex PCR; the TCRdb copy retains only in-frame clones and omits some. The top ten clones hold over 13% of a sample with roughly 91,000 clones, 85% to 90% of them seen once. The material was PBMCs, obtained around atezolizumab (anti-PD-L1) treatment. The origin of the receptors is a man aged 60 to 75 with urothelial cancer.

This clone was found a few times. CDR3 sequence: CAISEPGTQPQHF. The CDR3, as DNA: TGTGCCATCAGTGAGCCCGGTACCCAGCCCCAGCATTTT. The chain links TRBV10-3 to TRBJ1-5; D is unclear. With 2 bases removed from V and 7 bases from J, the gap between germline ends came to 9 bases. The CDR3 contains 13 residues. Germline CDR1 reads ENHRY; CDR2 reads SYGVKD.

The CDR3 is CASRVTGASGPQHF. The CDR3, as DNA: TGTGCCAGCAGAGTAACAGGGGCATCAGGGCCCCAGCATTTT. The rearrangement links TRBV6-5 to TRBJ1-5; 7 bases match TRBD1. This CDR3 region has 14 residues. The germline V gene has CDR1 MNHEY and CDR2 SVGAGI. Unmatched junction bases numbered 11, after V lost 6 bases and J lost 9 bases.

This chain joins TRBV9 and TRBJ1-2; TRBD1 is a possible D gene (5 bases). The CDR3 has 13 amino acids. Germline values: CDR1 SGDLS, CDR2 YYNGEE. Trimming pared 0 bases from V and 7 bases from J, leaving 10 bases between. CDR3 loop: CASSVARGGGYTF. The CDR3 DNA reads as TGTGCCAGCAGCGTAGCAAGGGGAGGTGGCTACACCTTC.

The chain couples TRBV6-5 to TRBJ1-3; maybe TRBD1 (6 bases). The ends were cut back, 4 bases at V and 0 bases at J, with 10 bases in the middle. The CDR3 consists of 15 residues. The germline gives CDR1 MNHEY, CDR2 SVGAGI. Here the CDR3 reads CASSSQGISGNTIYF. DNA for the CDR3: TGTGCCAGCAGTTCCCAGGGGATCTCTGGAAACACCATATATTTT.

The gene calls are TRBV6-1 and TRBJ1-2, with D perhaps TRBD1 (5 bases). Germline CDR1 and CDR2: MNHNS and SASEGT. The V and J ends lost 10 bases and 2 bases respectively, with 17 bases between them. The CDR3 spans 14 residues. The CDR3 protein is CATTGVRGNYGYTF. The DNA for the CDR3 is TGTGCCACCACAGGCGTCCGGGGGAACTATGGCTACACCTTC.

This rearrangement joins TRBV30 to TRBJ1-3; tentative D call: TRBD1 (6 bases). Germline CDR1 and CDR2: GTSNPN and SVGIG (reference sequence). The ends were cut back, 5 bases at V and 16 bases at J, with 27 bases in the middle. The length of the CDR3 is 14 residues. DNA for the CDR3: TGTGCCTGGGCCCTTCACAGGGATACTCTTCAGGTGTATTTT. Amino acids: CAWALHRDTLQVYF.

The rearrangement links TRBV18 to TRBJ1-4; D not resolved. The V end lost 4 bases, the J end lost 4 bases, and 10 bases lay between the germline ends. CDR3 length equals 14 residues. CDR1 KGHSH and CDR2 LQKENI come from the germline V gene. The CDR3 DNA is TGTGCCAGCTCACAGTGGCAGGATAATGAAAAACTGTTTTTT. Protein: CASSQWQDNEKLFF.

The J gene is TRBJ2-3, the V gene TRBV10-3, with D unclear. This CDR3 contains 16 residues. Trimming removed 2 bases from V and 0 bases from J, with 12 bases in between. The germline V gene encodes CDR1 ENHRY and CDR2 SYGVKD. The CDR3 protein is CAISEPSGSSTDTQYF. CDR3 bases: TGTGCCATCAGTGAGCCCTCAGGTTCTAGCACAGATACGCAGTATTTT.